The 27 T cell receptor beta chains presented below share a single source sample, sequenced in a study of T cell responses to AZD1222 COVID-19 vaccine. Libraries were prepared by immunoSEQ multiplex PCR; TCRdb keeps only in-frame clonotypes and omits some of them. The profile covers some 110,000 clones, with 88% appearing a single time and over 8% taken by the ten largest. The sample consisted of peripheral blood, taken on day 0 of AZD1222 vaccination. All receptors derive from an adult in good health.

The rearrangement links TRBV2 to TRBJ2-1; 9 bases agree with TRBD2. V gave up 6 bases and J gave up 0 bases; unmatched junction bases: 3. From germline, CDR1 is SNHLY and CDR2 FYNNEI. The CDR3 spans 15 residues. CDR3 nucleotides: TGTGCCAGCAGCGGACTAGCGTACTCCTACAATGAGCAGTTCTTC. Protein: CASSGLAYSYNEQFF.

The J gene is TRBJ1-5, the V gene TRBV27; no clear D gene. CDR3 length: 14 residues. The ends were cut back, 4 bases at V and 0 bases at J, with 7 bases in the middle. Germline assignment: CDR1 MNHEY and CDR2 SMNVEV (reference sequence). Here the CDR3 DNA reads TGTGCCAGCAGTTCGGGTTATAGCAATCAGCCCCAGCATTTT. Translating gives CASSSGYSNQPQHF.

The chain recombines TRBV2 with TRBJ2-3, with TRBD2 matching over 10 bases. V lost 9 bases to trimming and J lost 0 bases; unmatched junction nucleotides: 0. Germline-derived CDR1 and CDR2 are SNHLY and FYNNEI. This CDR3 spans 13 amino acids. CDR3 bases: TGTGCCAGGACTAGCGGGAGCACAGATACGCAGTATTTT. It codes for CARTSGSTDTQYF. The variable domain in full, with the rest retrieved from reference TRBV2 and TRBJ2-3, is EPEVTQTPSHQVTQMGQEVILRCVPISNHLYFYWYRQILGQKVEFLVSFYNNEISEKSEIFDDQFSVERPDGSNFTLKIRSTKLEDSAMYFCARTSGSTDTQYFGPGTRLTVL.

The rearrangement links TRBV2 to TRBJ2-6; 7 bases line up with TRBD2. The CDR3 loop spans 17 amino acids. Germline CDR1 reads SNHLY; CDR2 reads FYNNEI. Germline trimming cut 2 bases from V and 2 bases from J; bases unmatched to any gene: 6. This CDR3 is CASSEWGGQTGANVLTF. DNA of the CDR3: TGTGCCAGCAGTGAATGGGGAGGGCAAACTGGGGCCAACGTCCTGACTTTC.

The genes are TRBV3-1 (or the pseudogene TRBV3-2) and TRBJ2-1; the match to TRBD2 covers 14 bases. Germline-derived CDR1 and CDR2 are LGHDT and YNNKEL (reference sequence). The CDR3 contains 15 residues. Trimming took 5 bases from V and 10 from J; bases not matched to a gene: 7. DNA for the CDR3: TGTGCCAGCAGCACCGGGACTAGCGGGAGACGGGAGCAGTTCTTC. This codes for CASSTGTSGRREQFF.

This CDR3 is CASQVDRVTGELFF. CDR3 bases: TGTGCCTCCCAGGTGGACAGGGTCACCGGGGAGCTGTTTTTT. V is TRBV7-2 and J is TRBJ2-2, with TRBD1 identical over 8 bases. Losses at the gene ends were 11 bases for V and 4 bases for J; bases not matched to a gene: 9. The CDR3 is made up of 14 amino acids. Germline CDR1 SGHTA, CDR2 FQGNSA.

The chain carries TRBV24-1 and TRBJ2-3; no reliable D call. With 1 base removed from V and 0 bases from J, the gap between germline ends came to 10 bases. This CDR3 is 16 amino acids long. Germline V lookup: CDR1 KGHDR, CDR2 SFDVKD. The CDR3 bases are TGTGCCACCAGTGATTTCCCCACACTGAGCACAGATACGCAGTATTTT. It translates to CATSDFPTLSTDTQYF.

The chain carries TRBV28 and TRBJ1-2; 7 bases are a match to TRBD1. The germline V gene encodes CDR1 MDHEN and CDR2 SYDVKM. V shed 5 bases, J shed 4 bases, and the junction held 7 bases outside the gene matches. CDR3 size: 14 residues. The CDR3 reads CASSLPGGVYGYTF. CDR3 nucleotide sequence: TGTGCCAGCAGTCTACCAGGGGGAGTCTATGGCTACACCTTC.

V is TRBV9 and J is TRBJ2-7; 10 bases match TRBD1. The germline V gene has CDR1 SGDLS and CDR2 YYNGEE. The CDR3 has 16 amino acids. Trimming at V came to 3 bases and at J to 7 bases, leaving 13 bases not matched to a gene. The CDR3 region has the DNA TGTGCCAGCAGCGGTGCGGGGAGGGACAGGGGAGGTGAGCAGTACTTC. It codes for CASSGAGRDRGGEQYF.

J is TRBJ2-6 and V is TRBV6-2 or TRBV6-3; no firm D call. Germline-derived CDR1 and CDR2 are MNHEY and SVGEGT. V was trimmed by 5 bases and J by 4 bases, leaving 18 bases between them. The CDR3 consists of 17 residues. This CDR3 is CASSLLDSFAGANVLTF. The DNA for the CDR3 is TGTGCCAGCAGTCTCCTTGACTCCTTTGCGGGGGCCAACGTCCTGACTTTC.

This clone is a singleton in its sample. This chain links TRBV13 with TRBJ2-6; TRBD2 might be the D (5 bases). The CDR3 is made up of 15 amino acids. Germline V gene sequence: CDR1 PRHDT, CDR2 FYEKMQ (reference sequence). V was trimmed by 0 bases and J by 2 bases, leaving 5 bases between them. CDR3 nucleotides: TGTGCCAGCAGCTTAGGGGGAGCTGGGGCCAACGTCCTGACTTTC. It codes for CASSLGGAGANVLTF.

The chain couples TRBV5-1 to TRBJ1-2; no clear D. The CDR3 contains 13 residues. Germline CDR1 reads SGHRS; CDR2 reads YFSETQ. V was pared by 0 bases and J by 2 bases, with 5 bases between. The CDR3 reads CASSLAENYGYTF. CDR3 in DNA: TGCGCCAGCAGCTTGGCGGAAAACTATGGCTACACCTTC.

The V call is TRBV18, the J call TRBJ2-5; the D gene could be TRBD1 or TRBD2 (5 bases each). Per the germline V gene, CDR1 is KGHSH and CDR2 is LQKENI. The CDR3 has 15 residues. The V end was cut by 6 bases, the J end by 1 base, with 15 bases between. The CDR3 region has the DNA TGTGCCAGCTCGCCCTTTGGGGGAACCCAAGAGACCCAGTACTTC. It yields the protein CASSPFGGTQETQYF.

The chain employs TRBV19 and TRBJ1-1; D call uncertain. Trimming cost V 4 bases and J 4 bases, with 16 bases left between them. The germline CDR1 and CDR2 sequences are LNHDA and SQIVND (reference sequence). The CDR3 length is 15 residues. The CDR3 loop is CASSTPSLGGTEAFF. DNA of the CDR3: TGTGCCAGTAGTACTCCCTCCCTAGGAGGCACTGAAGCTTTCTTT.

There are a few counts of this clone. The V call is TRBV12-5, the J call TRBJ1-2; D is ambiguous. Trimming removed 7 bases from V and 2 bases from J, with 11 bases in between. Germline CDR1 and CDR2: LGHNT and FRNRAP. The CDR3 is 13 amino acids. As DNA, the CDR3 is TGTGCTAGTGCCTTTGGGGTGAACTATGGCTACACCTTC. This translates into CASAFGVNYGYTF.

This chain uses TRBV5-1 with TRBJ2-1; TRBD2 matches 10 bases. V was pared by 2 bases and J by 2 bases, with 1 base of the junction left unmatched. CDR1 is SGHRS and CDR2 is YFSETQ in the germline V gene. The CDR3 contains 15 residues. CDR3 DNA sequence: TGCGCCAGCAGCTTAACTAGCGGGGCCTACAATGAGCAGTTCTTC. It encodes CASSLTSGAYNEQFF.

This chain links TRBV15 with TRBJ1-5, with D maybe TRBD1 (6 bases). CDR1 is LNHNV and CDR2 is YYDKDF in the germline V gene (reference sequence). The CDR3 is made up of 14 amino acids. V lost 1 base to trimming and J lost 7 bases, with 11 bases between them. The CDR3 loop reads CATSRGGGLQPQHF. The CDR3, as DNA: TGTGCCACCAGCAGAGGGGGGGGCTTACAGCCCCAGCATTTT.

This clone has more than one count but fewer than ten. The CDR3 bases are TGTGCCAGCAGTTACTCTTCCGGGAGCTACACCTTC. Translation: CASSYSSGSYTF. J is TRBJ1-2 and V is TRBV6-2 or TRBV6-3; D not resolved. Trimming shortened V by 0 bases and J by 9 bases, and 8 bases separated the two germline ends. There are 12 residues in the CDR3. From germline, CDR1 is MNHEY and CDR2 SVGEGT.

The chain is built from TRBV3-1 (or the pseudogene TRBV3-2) and TRBJ2-6; D uncertain. V was pared by 2 bases and J by 0 bases, with 2 bases between. CDR1 is LGHDT and CDR2 is YNNKEL in the germline V gene (reference sequence). CDR3 length: 14 amino acids. CDR3 residues: CASSQNSGANVLTF. In nucleotides, the CDR3 is TGTGCCAGCAGCCAAAACTCTGGGGCCAACGTCCTGACTTTC.

In this sample, this clone turned up once. The chain uses TRBV6-4 and TRBJ2-3; D not resolved. CDR3 length: 15 amino acids. CDR1 is MRHNA, CDR2 SNTAGT, per germline. The V gene lost 2 bases and the J gene lost 4 bases, with 13 bases spanning the gap. The CDR3 nucleotides are TGTGCCAGCAGTGACGGGTCCCTTGGGGCAGATACGCAGTATTTT. Residues: CASSDGSLGADTQYF.

This chain joins TRBV30 and TRBJ1-4; 7 bases are a match to TRBD1. Germline V gene data show CDR1 as GTSNPN and CDR2 as SVGIG (reference sequence). Trimming at V came to 5 bases and at J to 3 bases, leaving 6 bases not matched to a gene. This CDR3 is 14 amino acids long. The CDR3 sequence is CAWGPGTANEKLFF. The CDR3 DNA sequence: TGTGCCTGGGGGCCCGGGACAGCTAATGAAAAACTGTTTTTT.

This chain connects TRBV6-5 to TRBJ2-7; no clear D gene. The CDR3 is 12 residues long. V lost 4 bases to trimming and J lost 4 bases, with 8 bases between them. CDR1 and CDR2 from the germline V gene are MNHEY and SVGAGI. CDR3 residues: CASSFQSYEQYF. The CDR3, as DNA: TGTGCCAGCAGTTTTCAGTCGTACGAGCAGTACTTC.

The chain uses TRBV29-1 and TRBJ2-7; D is uncertain. The CDR3 runs to 11 residues. V lost 4 bases to trimming and J lost 3 bases, with 7 bases between them. The germline CDR1 and CDR2 sequences are SQVTM and ANQGSEA. CDR3 sequence (DNA): TGCAGCGTTGTTCTCAGCTACGAGCAGTACTTC. It encodes CSVVLSYEQYF.

The chain has TRBV6-5 and TRBJ1-2; no clear D. The V gene lost 6 bases and the J gene lost 2 bases, with 13 bases spanning the gap. The CDR3 loop spans 14 amino acids. Germline assignment: CDR1 MNHEY and CDR2 SVGAGI. CDR3 bases: TGTGCCAGCAGCCGTACTGACGGCAACTATGGCTACACCTTC. Residues: CASSRTDGNYGYTF.

This chain links TRBV24-1 with TRBJ2-1, with TRBD2 identical over 13 bases. V was pared by 4 bases and J by 5 bases, with 4 bases of the junction left unmatched. The CDR3 spans 16 residues. The V gene's germline CDR1 is KGHDR and CDR2 SFDVKD. CDR3 residues: CATSDPTSGRNNEQFF. CDR3 nucleotides: TGTGCCACCAGTGACCCGACTAGCGGGAGGAACAATGAGCAGTTCTTC.

This chain connects TRBV27 to TRBJ1-2; TRBD1 is a possible D gene (6 bases). CDR1 is MNHEY and CDR2 is SMNVEV in the germline V gene (reference sequence). The CDR3 totals 14 residues. Trimming stripped 1 base from V and 6 bases from J, with 12 bases between. The CDR3 DNA reads as TGTGCCAGCAGTTTATTTGCAGGGGCCCATGGCTACACCTTC. Protein sequence: CASSLFAGAHGYTF.

This chain links TRBV7-9 with TRBJ2-3; possibly TRBD2 for D (5 bases). Trimming took 1 base from V and 4 from J, leaving 12 bases between them. Germline values: CDR1 SEHNR, CDR2 FQNEAQ (reference sequence). CDR3 size: 15 residues. CDR3 coding DNA: TGTGCCAGCAGCTTAGGGGTTAGCGAGGCAGATACGCAGTATTTT. It translates to CASSLGVSEADTQYF.